Listed here are 21 T cell receptor beta chains from one sample, sequenced in a study of Graves' ophthalmopathy and Graves' hyperthyroidism. Researchers took RNA transcripts and amplified TCR beta CDR3 regions from them. HTBI primers were employed in first-round RT-PCR, then a second-round multiplex PCR followed. MiXCR, applied by TCRdb to the multiplex PCR reads, yields one record per CDR3 protein. Of about 600,000 distinct CDR3 sequences in the sample, about 35% were seen once. What was sequenced was peripheral blood or thyroid tissue (not recorded which). The source is an adult man with Graves' hyperthyroidism.

This clonotype showed up many times. This sequence joins TRBV9 and TRBJ1-2; 10 nucleotides match TRBD1. The germline CDR1 and CDR2 sequences are SGDLS and YYNGEE. V was pared by 3 bases and J by 2 bases, with 4 bases of the junction left unmatched. The CDR3 runs 15 residues. CDR3 nucleotides: TGTGCCAGCAGCGGACAGGGGGCGCCCAACTATGGCTACACCTTC. As protein: CASSGQGAPNYGYTF.

V usage is TRBV7-9 and J usage is TRBJ2-7; tentative D call: TRBD1 (5 bases). V dropped 4 bases and J dropped 5 bases, with 12 bases sitting between them. The CDR3 sequence is 13 residues long. Per germline, CDR1 SEHNR and CDR2 FQNEAQ (reference sequence). CDR3 sequence: CASSSDSLNEQYF. The CDR3 bases are TGTGCCAGCAGCTCTGACAGTCTAAACGAGCAGTACTTC. Looking up the rest from reference TRBV7-9 and TRBJ2-7 gives the full variable domain: DTGVSQNPRHKITKRGQNVTFRCDPISEHNRLYWYRQTLGQGPEFLTYFQNEAQLEKSRLLSDRFSAERPKGSFSTLEIQRTEQGDSAMYLCASSSDSLNEQYFGPGTRLTVT.

The rearrangement links TRBV29-1 to TRBJ1-4, with 9 bases fitting TRBD1. V dropped 5 bases and J dropped 6; count of bases not matched to a gene: 1. This CDR3 comprises 12 residues. Germline loops: CDR1 SQVTM, CDR2 ANQGSEA. The CDR3 loop reads CSVTGGYEKLFF. CDR3 bases: TGCAGCGTTACAGGGGGCTATGAAAAACTGTTTTTT.

The chain uses TRBV20-1 and TRBJ2-5, with 8 nucleotides matching TRBD1. V gave up 7 bases and J gave up 5 bases; unmatched junction bases: 18. This CDR3 comprises 16 residues. Germline assignment: CDR1 DFQATT and CDR2 SNEGSKA (reference sequence). CDR3 region: CSVLHGQGFHNETQYF. In nucleotides, the CDR3 is TGCAGTGTGTTGCACGGACAGGGCTTCCACAATGAGACCCAGTACTTC.

This clonotype was recorded a few times. The rearrangement joins TRBV28 to TRBJ1-5; D unresolved. The germline V gene encodes CDR1 MDHEN and CDR2 SYDVKM. The V end was cut by 1 base, the J end by 6 bases, with 7 bases between. There are 13 residues in the CDR3. The CDR3: CASSLLGAQPQHF. The CDR3 nucleotides read TGTGCCAGCAGTTTATTGGGTGCTCAGCCCCAGCATTTT.

The table lists this clonotype with many counts. The chain carries TRBV24-1 and TRBJ2-7; no definite D call. The germline V gene encodes CDR1 KGHDR and CDR2 SFDVKD. The CDR3 loop spans 12 amino acids. V lost 7 bases, J lost 3 bases, and 9 bases lay in between. CDR3 sequence: CATSEGHYEQYF. In nucleotides, the CDR3 is TGTGCCACCAGCGAAGGGCACTACGAGCAGTACTTC.

This clonotype was observed a handful of times. This CDR3 reads CASSPTGDGYTEAFF. The CDR3 coding sequence is TGTGCCAGCTCACCAACAGGGGACGGGTACACTGAAGCTTTCTTT. V usage is TRBV18 and J usage is TRBJ1-1; 7 bases fit TRBD1. Trimming at V came to 2 bases and at J to 3 bases, leaving 6 bases not matched to a gene. This CDR3 spans 15 amino acids. Germline V gene data show CDR1 as KGHSH and CDR2 as LQKENI. Variable domain in full (rest from reference TRBV18 and TRBJ1-1): NAGVMQNPRHLVRRRGQEARLRCSPMKGHSHVYWYRQLPEEGLKFMVYLQKENIIDESGMPKERFSAEFPKEGPSILRIQQVVRGDSAAYFCASSPTGDGYTEAFFGQGTRLTVV.

This clonotype has a count of ten or more. The chain carries TRBV10-3 and TRBJ1-5, with 8 bases fitting TRBD1. Trimming took 8 bases from V and 6 from J; bases not matched to a gene: 6. Germline loops: CDR1 ENHRY, CDR2 SYGVKD. This CDR3 has 13 residues. As DNA, the CDR3 is TGTGCCATCGCCGACAGGGGAGGTCAGCCCCAGCATTTT. The encoded protein is CAIADRGGQPQHF.

As DNA, the CDR3 is TGTGCCAGTAGTACATCAGGGTCCTATGGCTACACCTTC. Residues: CASSTSGSYGYTF. The V call is TRBV19, the J call TRBJ1-2, with D possibly being TRBD1 (5 bases). CDR1 and CDR2 (germline): LNHDA, SQIVND (reference sequence). The CDR3 runs 13 residues. V was clipped by 4 bases and J by 4 bases, with 10 bases between them. Full variable domain (remainder filled in from reference TRBV19 and TRBJ1-2): DGGITQSPKYLFRKEGQNVTLSCEQNLNHDAMYWYRQDPGQGLRLIYYSQIVNDFQKGDIAEGYSVSREKKESFPLTVTSAQKNPTAFYLCASSTSGSYGYTFGSGTRLTVV.

The genes are TRBV24-1 and TRBJ2-1; 8 nucleotides agree with TRBD2. Germline V gives CDR1 KGHDR, CDR2 SFDVKD. With V trimmed by 5 bases and J by 3 bases, 8 bases remained unmatched. The CDR3 is 16 amino acids. The CDR3 sequence: CATSGGAGDRYNEQFF. CDR3 in DNA: TGTGCCACCAGTGGAGGAGCGGGAGACCGCTACAATGAGCAGTTCTTC.

This clonotype was counted many times. J is TRBJ2-5 and V is TRBV7-8, with 8 bases matching TRBD1. Germline V gene sequence: CDR1 SGHVS, CDR2 FQNEAQ. The CDR3 runs to 17 residues. Trimming took 1 base from V and 9 from J; bases not matched to a gene: 16. CDR3 sequence reads: CASSLEGWTGMNWAQYF. The CDR3 DNA sequence: TGTGCCAGCAGCTTAGAGGGGTGGACAGGGATGAATTGGGCCCAGTACTTC.

At least ten counts were recorded for this clonotype. The chain employs TRBV7-9 and TRBJ1-1; D unclear. Between the trimmed V and J ends, which lost 0 bases and 1 base, there was a span of 6 bases. Per the germline V gene, CDR1 is SEHNR and CDR2 is FQNEAQ (reference sequence). The CDR3 covers 14 residues. CDR3: CASSLAGTNTEAFF. DNA of the CDR3: TGTGCCAGCAGCTTAGCCGGCACGAACACTGAAGCTTTCTTT.

The chain is built from TRBV24-1 and TRBJ1-5; D not certain. The CDR3 is made up of 12 amino acids. Per the germline V gene, CDR1 is KGHDR and CDR2 is SFDVKD. Trimming cost V 2 bases and J 5 bases, with 3 bases left between them. CDR3 sequence reads: CATSDSHQPQHF. CDR3 in DNA: TGTGCCACCAGTGATTCCCATCAGCCCCAGCATTTT.

The chain combines TRBV3-1 with TRBJ1-1, with a weak D call TRBD1 (5 bases). V lost 3 bases and J 4 bases, leaving 15 bases between the germline ends. Germline CDR1 and CDR2: LGHDT and YNNKEL (reference sequence). CDR3 size: 15 residues. This CDR3 is CASSHVRQTGTEAFF. CDR3 DNA: TGTGCCAGCAGCCATGTCCGACAGACGGGCACTGAAGCTTTCTTT.

This clonotype was counted between two and nine times. The chain links TRBV7-2 to TRBJ2-3; D may be TRBD1 (6 bases). The CDR3 extends over 16 amino acids. Germline lookup yields CDR1 SGHTA and CDR2 FQGNSA. Between the trimmed V and J ends, which lost 0 bases and 4 bases, there was a span of 14 bases. For the CDR3, the DNA is TGTGCCAGCAGCTTAGCGGCAGGGGATGTCTCAGATACGCAGTATTTT. This codes for CASSLAAGDVSDTQYF.

This rearrangement joins TRBV7-2 to TRBJ1-2, with D perhaps TRBD1 (6 bases). The CDR3 has 14 amino acids. Trimming shortened V by 0 bases and J by 8 bases, and 13 bases separated the two germline ends. CDR1 is SGHTA and CDR2 is FQGNSA in the germline V gene. CDR3: CASSLAGTIRGYTF. CDR3 DNA: TGTGCCAGCAGCTTAGCTGGGACAATAAGAGGCTACACCTTC.

In DNA form, the CDR3 reads TGTGCCAGCAGTTCGGTCGGGACAGACTATGGCTACACCTTC. Its translation is CASSSVGTDYGYTF. This chain joins TRBV7-9 and TRBJ1-2; TRBD1 agrees at 7 bases. CDR1 SEHNR and CDR2 FQNEAQ come from the germline V gene (reference sequence). There are 14 residues in the CDR3. The junction had 7 bases not matched to a gene; V was cut back by 6 bases and J by 3 bases.

This clonotype has at least ten counts. The chain has TRBV29-1 and TRBJ2-7; 7 positions match TRBD1. Germline V gene lookup returns CDR1 SQVTM and CDR2 ANQGSEA. V was pared by 6 bases and J by 2 bases, with 4 bases of the junction left unmatched. The length of the CDR3 is 12 residues. The CDR3: CSVKTGPYEQYF. CDR3 sequence (DNA): TGCAGCGTGAAGACAGGGCCCTACGAGCAGTACTTC.

The chain employs TRBV7-6 and TRBJ1-1; no clear D gene. Trimming left V 5 bases short and J 3 bases short, with 34 bases between. Germline CDR1 is SGHVS and CDR2 is FNYEAQ. There are 21 residues in the CDR3. The CDR3 reads CASSPFPLAGGPYEQYTEAFF. Written as DNA, the CDR3 is TGTGCCAGCAGCCCATTCCCACTAGCGGGAGGGCCTTACGAGCAGTACACTGAAGCTTTCTTT. The full variable domain, rest sourced from reference TRBV7-6 and TRBJ1-1, is GAGVSQSPRYKVTKRGQDVALRCDPISGHVSLYWYRQALGQGPEFLTYFNYEAQQDKSGLPNDRFSAERPEGSISTLTIQRTEQRDSAMYRCASSPFPLAGGPYEQYTEAFFGQGTRLTVV.

This clonotype was detected once. The chain couples TRBV7-9 to TRBJ2-7; D not resolved. Judging by the DNA end, TRBJ2-1 fits better; the J call may be wrong. Germline V gene sequence: CDR1 SEHNR, CDR2 FQNEAQ (reference sequence). The CDR3 is made up of 15 amino acids. In nucleotides, the CDR3 is TGTGCCAGCAGCTTTACGGAGAGCTCCTACAATGAGCAGTTCTTC. As protein: CASSFTESSYNEQFF.

This clonotype was detected once. The rearrangement joins TRBV15 to TRBJ2-1; 8 bases are a match to TRBD2. The V gene end was trimmed by 5 bases and the J gene end by 9 bases; junction bases not matched to a gene: 9. The length of the CDR3 is 14 residues. Per germline, CDR1 LNHNV and CDR2 YYDKDF (reference sequence). This CDR3 is CATSAAGGFGEQFF. DNA for the CDR3: TGTGCCACCAGCGCGGCGGGAGGTTTTGGTGAGCAGTTCTTC. The whole variable domain, filled in from reference TRBV15 and TRBJ2-1, reads DAMVIQNPRYQVTQFGKPVTLSCSQTLNHNVMYWYQQKSSQAPKLLFHYYDKDFNNEADTPDNFQSRRPNTSFCFLDIRSPGLGDTAMYLCATSAAGGFGEQFFGPGTRLTVL.